This record looks at one TCR beta chain sequence and its context. Its antigen remains unidentified. This entry is derived from a study of T cell responses to AZD1222 COVID-19 vaccine. The germline gives CDR1 MDHEN, CDR2 SYDVKM. The CDR3 is 15 amino acids. Trimming took 3 bases from V and 8 from J; bases not matched to a gene: 12. Data came from immunoSEQ multiplex PCR; TCRdb stores just in-frame clones and leaves some out. The table has 150,000 to 200,000 clones, about 90% seen once. Overall study results and limits: Most donors were white British and more were female, and clonal diversity was possibly underestimated.

The receptor was derived from an adult who received the AZD1222 COVID-19 vaccine. V usage is TRBV28 and J usage is TRBJ1-2; 7 nucleotides line up with TRBD1. Sequences were derived from peripheral blood, sampled 28 days after the second AZD1222 dose. CDR3 DNA: TGTGCCAGCAGTTTGTACAGGGGACCGGTGTTGGGCTACACCTTC. This encodes CASSLYRGPVLGYTF.